These 12 T cell receptor beta chains share one sample of origin, sequenced in a study of T cell repertoires in cytomegalovirus infection. TCRdb redid the calling of the reads with MiXCR, one entry per CDR3 protein. Among 150,000 to 200,000 distinct CDR3 sequences listed, approximately 19% were seen once. Material: PBMCs. The receptors originated from a human donor in good health (CMV status not recorded). Some clones in this sample may be carry-over from other donors' samples.

This clonotype was detected only a few times. The chain carries TRBV2 and TRBJ2-7, with TRBD2 matching 10 bases. With V trimmed by 2 bases and J by 2 bases, 0 bases remained unmatched. In germline, CDR1 is SNHLY, CDR2 FYNNEI. The CDR3 extends over 14 amino acids. The chain's CDR3 is CASSESGRAYEQYF. CDR3 nucleotide sequence: TGTGCCAGCAGTGAAAGCGGGAGGGCCTACGAGCAGTACTTC.

In its sample, this clonotype was seen many times. The V gene is TRBV24-1, the J gene TRBJ2-3; D not certain. CDR3 size: 14 residues. V dropped 4 bases and J dropped 3 bases, with 10 bases sitting between them. Germline values: CDR1 KGHDR, CDR2 SFDVKD. The CDR3 coding sequence is TGTGCCACCAGTGACCCCTCCCGGACAGATACGCAGTATTTT. Its translation: CATSDPSRTDTQYF.

The chain links TRBV15 to TRBJ1-4, with D unclear. This CDR3 has 14 amino acids. V was shortened by 0 bases and J by 6 bases, with 8 bases between the two germline ends. Germline-derived CDR1 and CDR2 are LNHNV and YYDKDF (reference sequence). The CDR3, as DNA: TGTGCCACCAGCAGAGACCGGGTATATGAAAAACTGTTTTTT. Translation: CATSRDRVYEKLFF.

The rearrangement links TRBV14 to TRBJ1-1; D is perhaps TRBD1 (5 bases). Trimming removed 2 bases at V and 7 bases at J, with 14 bases between. This CDR3 comprises 14 residues. Germline values: CDR1 SGHDN, CDR2 FVKESK. CDR3 sequence (DNA): TGTGCCAGCAGCCAACGGTGGGGCAACTATGAAGCTTTCTTT. It encodes CASSQRWGNYEAFF.

J is TRBJ2-5 and V is TRBV12-3 or TRBV12-4; D is unclear. The CDR3 contains 13 residues. V was shortened by 2 bases and J by 3 bases, with 7 bases between the two germline ends. CDR3 nucleotide sequence: TGTGCCAGCAGTTTAAGGAGCGAAGAGACCCAGTACTTC. Its translation: CASSLRSEETQYF.

The chain carries TRBV20-1 and TRBJ2-3, with a tentative D call TRBD2 (6 bases). The CDR3 sequence is 13 residues long. V shed 8 bases and J shed 4 bases, with 16 bases lying between them. Per the germline V gene, CDR1 is DFQATT and CDR2 is SNEGSKA (reference sequence). CDR3 residues: CSSQEGLPDTQYF. In DNA, the CDR3 is TGCAGTTCCCAGGAGGGGCTACCAGATACGCAGTATTTT.

There are many counts of this clonotype. The chain uses TRBV7-8 and TRBJ1-2; TRBD1 aligns across 9 bases. Germline loops: CDR1 SGHVS, CDR2 FQNEAQ. CDR3 length equals 15 residues. V lost 5 bases to trimming and J lost 4 bases; unmatched junction nucleotides: 8. The CDR3 spells CASSPGTGSGYGYTF. CDR3 bases: TGTGCCAGCAGCCCCGGGACAGGGTCAGGCTATGGCTACACCTTC.

This clonotype was observed at least ten times. The chain is built from TRBV4-3 and TRBJ2-7; D possibly corresponds to TRBD1 (8 bases). The CDR3 runs 15 residues. Trimming stripped 5 bases from V and 4 bases from J, with 18 bases between. The V gene's germline CDR1 is LGHNA and CDR2 YSLEER. Written as DNA, the CDR3 is TGCGCCAGCAGCGACGGACAGGGAGGGGGATACGAGCAGTACTTC. The encoded protein is CASSDGQGGGYEQYF.

This clonotype came up a few times. The chain has TRBV2 and TRBJ1-2; unclear D gene. Germline-derived CDR1 and CDR2 are SNHLY and FYNNEI. V was trimmed by 6 bases and J by 5 bases, leaving 10 bases between them. CDR3 length: 12 amino acids. CDR3 loop: CASREGTYGYTF. The CDR3 DNA reads as TGTGCCAGCAGGGAGGGAACGTATGGCTACACCTTC.

In this sample, this clonotype turned up many times. The chain uses TRBV11-2 and TRBJ2-7, with D perhaps matching TRBD1 or TRBD2 (6 bases each). V was cut by 5 bases and J by 5 bases, with 16 bases left in between. This CDR3 is 14 amino acids long. Germline-derived CDR1 and CDR2 are SGHAT and FQNNGV. The CDR3 spells CASSPGWGANEQYF. The DNA for the CDR3 is TGTGCCAGCAGCCCCGGGTGGGGGGCCAACGAGCAGTACTTC.

This clonotype came up many times. The chain employs TRBV7-2 and TRBJ2-1; D unresolved. The V end was cut by 5 bases, the J end by 5 bases, with 22 bases between. This CDR3 is 17 amino acids long. Germline CDR1 is SGHTA and CDR2 is FQGNSA. In DNA, the CDR3 is TGTGCCAGCAGCCCCCTCCACGGCAGGCCTCACAACAATGAGCAGTTCTTC. Its translation: CASSPLHGRPHNNEQFF.

This clonotype was seen a few times. V usage is TRBV20-1 and J usage is TRBJ2-7, with 8 bases that match TRBD2. V was pared by 5 bases and J by 0 bases, with 3 bases of the junction left unmatched. CDR1 is DFQATT, CDR2 SNEGSKA, per germline (reference sequence). The CDR3 loop spans 13 amino acids. As DNA, the CDR3 is TGCAGTGCTTCAGCGGGAGCCTCCTACGAGCAGTACTTC. Translated, it gives CSASAGASYEQYF.